The present T cell receptor (beta chain) was sequenced within a study of T cell responses to AZD1222 COVID-19 vaccine. Broader study findings: Just six people given AZD1222 tested seropositive at baseline. Regions 160-218 and 743-854 held dominance among vaccine-associated CD4 TCRs, which spanned spike. Unmutated variant regions are reportedly the target of nearly half of TCRs that are spike-specific. Recipients of two AZD1222 doses showed rising Spike-specific TCR breadth and depth.

Method: immunoSEQ multiplex PCR; TCRdb's copy keeps in-frame clones and lacks some. The sample includes about 120,000 clones, 80% to 90% seen only once; the top ten take just under 9.5%. Germline trimming cut 5 bases from V and 0 bases from J; bases unmatched to any gene: 6. The CDR3 covers 16 residues. CDR1 is SEHNR, CDR2 FQNEAQ, per germline (reference sequence). This clone turned up a few times. Its matching antigen is unknown. The chain carries TRBV7-9 and TRBJ1-2; TRBD1 matches at 10 bases. This receptor was identified in an adult in good health. Sequencing used peripheral blood, obtained on day 0 of AZD1222 vaccination. In nucleotides, the CDR3 is TGTGCCAGCAGCCCCCGGGACAGGGGATCTAACTATGGCTACACCTTC. Its translation is CASSPRDRGSNYGYTF.